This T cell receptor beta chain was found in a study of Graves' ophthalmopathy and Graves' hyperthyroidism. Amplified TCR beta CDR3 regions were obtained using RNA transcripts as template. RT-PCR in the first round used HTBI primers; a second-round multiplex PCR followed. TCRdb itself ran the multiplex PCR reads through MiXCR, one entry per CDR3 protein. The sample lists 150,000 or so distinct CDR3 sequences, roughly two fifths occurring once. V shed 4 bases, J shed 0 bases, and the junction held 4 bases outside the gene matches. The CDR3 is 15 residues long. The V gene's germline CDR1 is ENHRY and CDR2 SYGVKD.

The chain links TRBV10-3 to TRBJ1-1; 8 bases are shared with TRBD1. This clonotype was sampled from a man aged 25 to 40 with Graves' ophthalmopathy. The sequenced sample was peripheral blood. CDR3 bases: TGTGCCATCAGTGCTTACAGGGGGTTGAACACTGAAGCTTTCTTT. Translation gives CAISAYRGLNTEAFF.